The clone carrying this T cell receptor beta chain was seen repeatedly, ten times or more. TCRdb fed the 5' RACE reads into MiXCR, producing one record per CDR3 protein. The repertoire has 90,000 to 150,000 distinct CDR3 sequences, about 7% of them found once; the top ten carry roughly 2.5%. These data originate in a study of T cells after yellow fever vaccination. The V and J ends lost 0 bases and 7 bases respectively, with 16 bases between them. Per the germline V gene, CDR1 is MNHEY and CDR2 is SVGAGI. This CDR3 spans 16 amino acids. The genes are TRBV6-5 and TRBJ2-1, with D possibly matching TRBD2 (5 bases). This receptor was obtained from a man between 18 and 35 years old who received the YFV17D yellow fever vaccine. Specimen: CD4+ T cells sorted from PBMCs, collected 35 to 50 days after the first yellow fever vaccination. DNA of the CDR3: TGTGCCAGCAGTTACTCTTTCTCTGCGGGCGAAAATGAGCAGTTCTTC. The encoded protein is CASSYSFSAGENEQFF.